Sequencing of this T cell receptor (beta chain) was carried out in a study of T cell responses to AZD1222 COVID-19 vaccine. Using immunoSEQ multiplex PCR, the repertoire was profiled, and TCRdb retains in-frame clones only, with some absent. The sample holds 130,000 or so clones, around 94% seen once. Study conclusions and caveats: Repertoire sampling occurred only after the peak T cell response.

Concerning this clone itself: The antigen remains unidentified.

Trimming took off 3 bases at V and 2 bases at J, with 17 bases between the two ends. This CDR3 region has 16 residues. In germline, CDR1 is SGHNT, CDR2 YYREEE (reference sequence). Sequences were derived from peripheral blood, sampled on day 0 of AZD1222 vaccination. The chain carries TRBV5-4 and TRBJ2-5; the D gene is possibly TRBD2 (6 bases). The sequence came from an adult in good health. CDR3 bases: TGTGCCAGCAGCTCGGAGGGAATGGGGGGACAAGAGACCCAGTACTTC. As protein: CASSSEGMGGQETQYF.